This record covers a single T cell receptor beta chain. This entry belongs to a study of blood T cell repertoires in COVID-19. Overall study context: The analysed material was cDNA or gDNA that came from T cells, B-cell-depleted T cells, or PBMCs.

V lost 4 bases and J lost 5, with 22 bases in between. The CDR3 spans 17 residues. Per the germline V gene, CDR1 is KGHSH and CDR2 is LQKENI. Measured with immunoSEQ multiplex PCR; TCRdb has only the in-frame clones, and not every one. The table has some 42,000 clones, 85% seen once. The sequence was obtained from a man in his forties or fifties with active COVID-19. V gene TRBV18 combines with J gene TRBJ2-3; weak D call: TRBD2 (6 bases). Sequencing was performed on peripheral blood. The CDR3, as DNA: TGTGCCAGCTCACTACGGCCTCGGGAGTCGAAGGGAGATACGCAGTATTTT. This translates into CASSLRPRESKGDTQYF.